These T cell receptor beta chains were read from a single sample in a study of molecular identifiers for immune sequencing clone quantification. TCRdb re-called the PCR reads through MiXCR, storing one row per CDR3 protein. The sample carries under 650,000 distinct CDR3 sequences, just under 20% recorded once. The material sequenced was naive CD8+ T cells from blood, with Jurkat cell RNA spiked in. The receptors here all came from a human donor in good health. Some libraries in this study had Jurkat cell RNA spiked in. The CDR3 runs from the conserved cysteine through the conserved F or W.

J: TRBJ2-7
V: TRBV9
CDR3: CASSPDNSYEQYF

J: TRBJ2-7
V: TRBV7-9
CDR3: CASSSPMAESYEQYF

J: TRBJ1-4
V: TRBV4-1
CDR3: CASSQEGGLWEKLFF

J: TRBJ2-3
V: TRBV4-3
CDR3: CASSLSRAWEDTQYF

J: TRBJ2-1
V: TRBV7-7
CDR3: CASSLTASGNNEQFF

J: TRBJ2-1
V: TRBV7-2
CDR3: CASNAISGYHEQFF

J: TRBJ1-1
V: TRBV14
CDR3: CASSPRGPAEAFF

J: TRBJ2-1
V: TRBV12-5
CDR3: CASGFSYNEQFF

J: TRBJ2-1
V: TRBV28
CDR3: CAGSRNEQFF

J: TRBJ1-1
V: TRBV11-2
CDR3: CASTFSGRGTTEAFF

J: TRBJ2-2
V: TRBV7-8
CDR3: CASDRDANTGELFF

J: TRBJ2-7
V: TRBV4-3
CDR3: CASSQDLAGAAGEQYF

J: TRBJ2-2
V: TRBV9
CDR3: CASSVETSWNTGELSF

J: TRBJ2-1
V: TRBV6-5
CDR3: CASRVREVRGPYNEQFF

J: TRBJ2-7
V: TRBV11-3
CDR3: CASSGTASHEQYF

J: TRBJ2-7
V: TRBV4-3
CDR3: CASSQEGVRTYEQYF

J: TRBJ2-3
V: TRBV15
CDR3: CATSRDREDRGYPDTQYF

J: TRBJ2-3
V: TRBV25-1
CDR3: CASSTRGTSGYTQYF

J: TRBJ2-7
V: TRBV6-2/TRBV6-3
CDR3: CASSLSKVSYEQYF

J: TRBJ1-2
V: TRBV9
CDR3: CASSVGPPGANYGYTF

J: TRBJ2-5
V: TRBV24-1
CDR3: CATSEPTSAGVGTQYF

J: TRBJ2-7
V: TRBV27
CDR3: CASSSIGGQDPSMQYF

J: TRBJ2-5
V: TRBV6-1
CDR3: CASSEAFPSGIQETQYF

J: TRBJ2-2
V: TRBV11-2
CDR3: CASSFSLAGELFF

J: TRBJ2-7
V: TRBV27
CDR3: CASSYGGGLGEQYF

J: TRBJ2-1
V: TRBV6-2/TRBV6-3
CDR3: CASSSFGTSAYNEQFF

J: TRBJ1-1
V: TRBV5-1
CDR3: CASSWGGPGTNTEASF

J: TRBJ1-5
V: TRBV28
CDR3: CASSWTGGAGQPQHF

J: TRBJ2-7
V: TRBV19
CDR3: CASSIDGSTYEQYF

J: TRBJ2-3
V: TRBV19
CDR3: CASSIGKGSTDTQYF

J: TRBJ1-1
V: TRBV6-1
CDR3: CASREGQGSGAEAFF

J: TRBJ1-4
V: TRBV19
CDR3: CASSIPEAATNEKLFF

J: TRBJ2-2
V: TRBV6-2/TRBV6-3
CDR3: CASSYVGLAGSYGELFF

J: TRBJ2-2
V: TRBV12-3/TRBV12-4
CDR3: CASSPPPELFF

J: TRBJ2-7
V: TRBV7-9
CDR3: CASSPGVNYEQYF

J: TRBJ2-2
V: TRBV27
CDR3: CASGKHRHPGELFF

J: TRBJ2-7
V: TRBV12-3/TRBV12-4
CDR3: CASSQDGGSGYEQYF